This T cell receptor beta chain was found in a study of human T cells and chemical hapten exposure. Study at large: Diphenylcyclopropenone was applied weekly to patients' scalps across the roughly 23-week study.

Study-wide results and caveats: Relative to controls, expanded TCRs formed significantly more large CDR3 similarity clusters.

Concerning this clonotype itself: What it binds is unknown.

The CDR3 has 16 residues. CDR1 and CDR2 from the germline V gene are SGDLS and YYNGEE. The V gene lost 4 bases and the J gene lost 6 bases, with 23 bases spanning the gap. Time point specified: patch test 3, about 24 weeks after DPC sensitization. Regarding treatment: therapeutic diphenylcyclopropenone sensitization with weekly scalp DPC. Methods used by the authors: Samples contained a median of 95,638 TCRs, with a range of 23,224 to 690,600. One entry per CDR3 protein results from TCRdb running MiXCR on the RACE reads. What appears here as the V and J calls and clone size reflects TCRdb's work, not the paper's. The repertoire has about 160,000 distinct CDR3 sequences, approximately 30% of them found once; the top ten carry approximately 2.1%.

The sequenced sample was whole blood, obtained in connection with sensitization to the hapten diphenylcyclopropenone (DPC). The TCR sequence derives from a woman in her late teens or twenties with alopecia areata. Some clones in this sample may be carry-over from other donors' samples. The V and J genes are TRBV9 and TRBJ2-7; D might be TRBD2 (7 bases). In DNA, the CDR3 is TGTGCCAGCAGCTCTGGGGGGGCTCAGAGAAAGGGCGAGCAGTACTTC. Translation: CASSSGGAQRKGEQYF.